The clone carrying this TCR beta chain was seen a few times. Antigen specificity is unknown. CDR1 is LNHNV and CDR2 is YYDKDF in the germline V gene (reference sequence). The CDR3 totals 13 residues. Trimming stripped 4 bases from V and 2 bases from J, with 8 bases between. This sample is part of a study of T cells in Graves' hyperthyroidism and ophthalmopathy. About the study: Before treatment of any kind, peripheral blood was taken at initial diagnosis.

Thyroid ultrasound and orbital computed tomography, with clinical symptoms and serum thyroxine and TRAb, informed diagnoses. Extraction of PBMCs used roughly 9.3 ml of fresh peripheral blood. Study results and caveats: Blood also showed most of the thyroid clonotypes that were expanded above 0.001.

It was RNA transcripts that yielded the amplified TCR beta CDR3 regions. First-round RT-PCR of the TCR CDR3 relied on the HTBI primer set. MiXCR, run by TCRdb on the multiplex PCR reads, gives a single entry per CDR3 protein. The sample carries 300,000 to 400,000 distinct CDR3 sequences, about 18% recorded once. J is TRBJ1-1 and V is TRBV15; no firm D call. The source of this sequence is a man aged 18-30 years with Graves' ophthalmopathy. Material for sequencing was blood. CDR3 in DNA: TGTGCCACCAGCAACCGGGATAACACTGAAGCTTTCTTT. Translated, it gives CATSNRDNTEAFF.